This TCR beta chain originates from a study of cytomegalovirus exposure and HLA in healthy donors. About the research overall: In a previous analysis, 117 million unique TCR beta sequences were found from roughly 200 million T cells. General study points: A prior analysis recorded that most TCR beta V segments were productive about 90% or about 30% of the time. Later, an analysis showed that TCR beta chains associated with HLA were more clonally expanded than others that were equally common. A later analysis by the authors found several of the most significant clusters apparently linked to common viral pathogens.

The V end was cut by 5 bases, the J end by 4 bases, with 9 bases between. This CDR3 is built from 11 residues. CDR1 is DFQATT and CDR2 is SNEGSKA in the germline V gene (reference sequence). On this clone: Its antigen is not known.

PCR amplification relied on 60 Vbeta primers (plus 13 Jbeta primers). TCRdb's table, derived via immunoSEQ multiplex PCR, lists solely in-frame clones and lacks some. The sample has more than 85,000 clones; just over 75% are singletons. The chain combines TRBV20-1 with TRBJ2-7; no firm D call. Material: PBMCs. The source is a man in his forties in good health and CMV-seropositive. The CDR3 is CSAAIAYEQYF. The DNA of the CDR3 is TGCAGTGCTGCGATCGCGTACGAGCAGTACTTC.